This T cell receptor (beta chain) was captured by sequencing in a study of radiation and T cells in renal cell carcinoma. Across the whole study: Nephrectomy followed 15 Gy stereotactic body radiation by 4 weeks.

Unmatched junction bases numbered 9, after V lost 3 bases and J lost 0 bases. Germline V lookup: CDR1 SNHLY, CDR2 FYNNEI. The CDR3 spans 17 residues. Method: immunoSEQ multiplex PCR; TCRdb's copy keeps in-frame clones and lacks some. The sample lists 120,000 or so clones, 75% to 90% occurring once. The sample's time point: blood 2 weeks post-SBRT. Treatment: 15 Gy SBRT to primary tumor, nephrectomy 4 weeks later. Radiation-treated patients gave blood at baseline, week 2 and week 4. This renal cell carcinoma was of the clear cell type. The clonotype was recovered from a woman in her fifties or sixties with renal cell carcinoma. V usage is TRBV2 and J usage is TRBJ2-3, with 7 bases matching TRBD2. The input for sequencing was blood, taken from a patient whose treatment included radiotherapy and nephrectomy. CDR3 sequence: CASSEARFSGSTDTQYF. The CDR3, as DNA: TGTGCCAGCAGTGAGGCGAGGTTTAGCGGGAGCACAGATACGCAGTATTTT.